This is a list of T cell receptor beta chains from one sample in a study of blood T cell repertoires in COVID-19. Using immunoSEQ multiplex PCR, the repertoire was profiled, and TCRdb retains in-frame clones only, with some absent. This sample has fewer than 100,000 clones, with around 72% found just once. Sequenced: peripheral blood. These receptor sequences come from a man aged 65 to 79 with acute or convalescent COVID-19. Each CDR3 is given with its conserved first and last residue. Fields, in order: clone size, V gene, J gene, D gene, CDR3 DNA, CDR3 protein. A D gene is named only where the DNA matches it firmly. Clone size, where shown, is once, few, many, or a class for clones that have expanded.

>once|TRBV30|TRBJ1-1|TRBD1
TGTGCCTGGAGCGCCCTCGGACAGGGGGGCACTGAAGCTTTCTTT
CAWSALGQGGTEAFF
>few|TRBV28|TRBJ2-7|TRBD1
TGTGCCAGCACCACAGGGGCCTCCTACGAGCAGTACTTC
CASTTGASYEQYF
>-|TRBV6-1|TRBJ2-1|TRBD1
TGTGCCAGCAGTGAACAGGGGGCTTACAATGAGCAGTTCTTC
CASSEQGAYNEQFF
>few|TRBV5-4|TRBJ1-1|-
TGTGCCAGCAGCCTGACTCTGAACACTGAAGCTTTCTTT
CASSLTLNTEAFF
>-|TRBV5-4|TRBJ2-7|-
TGTGCCAGCAGCCCCCGGGACAACACCTACGAGCAGTACTTC
CASSPRDNTYEQYF
>-|TRBV7-6|TRBJ2-1|TRBD2
TGTGCCAGCAGCTTAGGTTTGGGCGGGAGCGGCAATGAGCAGTTCTTC
CASSLGLGGSGNEQFF
>-|TRBV7-8|TRBJ1-5|-
TGTGCCAGCAGCTTACAGGGCAATCAGCCCCAGCATTTT
CASSLQGNQPQHF
>-|TRBV19|TRBJ2-3|-
TGTGCCAGTAGTACTACGACTGGTCCCACCTCGCCTCATACGCAGTATTTT
CASSTTTGPTSPHTQYF
>once|TRBV11-2|TRBJ1-5|-
TGTGCCAGCAGCTTAGTCGGAGGGGCCGATCAGCCCCAGCATTTT
CASSLVGGADQPQHF
>-|TRBV7-9|TRBJ2-5|TRBD1
TGTGCCAGCAGCCTGAAACAGGGGGCGTGGGAGACCCAGTACTTC
CASSLKQGAWETQYF
>-|TRBV7-2|TRBJ1-5|-
TGTGCCAGCAGCTTCAGCGACAGAAACCAGCCCCAGCATTTT
CASSFSDRNQPQHF
>-|TRBV28|TRBJ1-2|-
TGTGCCAGCAGTTTGGACGGGATTAACTATGGCTACACCTTC
CASSLDGINYGYTF
>-|TRBV5-5|TRBJ2-5|-
TGTGCCAGCAGCCAAACCTCGGGTAGCGGTAGGGAGACCCAGTACTTC
CASSQTSGSGRETQYF
>once|TRBV10-2|TRBJ1-2|TRBD1
TGCGCCAGCAGTGAGCCTCGGGACAGGGCGAACTATGGCTACACCTTC
CASSEPRDRANYGYTF
>-|TRBV5-1|TRBJ2-1|-
TGCGCCAGCAGCTTGACAGGCGGGACTTACAATGAGCAGTTCTTC
CASSLTGGTYNEQFF